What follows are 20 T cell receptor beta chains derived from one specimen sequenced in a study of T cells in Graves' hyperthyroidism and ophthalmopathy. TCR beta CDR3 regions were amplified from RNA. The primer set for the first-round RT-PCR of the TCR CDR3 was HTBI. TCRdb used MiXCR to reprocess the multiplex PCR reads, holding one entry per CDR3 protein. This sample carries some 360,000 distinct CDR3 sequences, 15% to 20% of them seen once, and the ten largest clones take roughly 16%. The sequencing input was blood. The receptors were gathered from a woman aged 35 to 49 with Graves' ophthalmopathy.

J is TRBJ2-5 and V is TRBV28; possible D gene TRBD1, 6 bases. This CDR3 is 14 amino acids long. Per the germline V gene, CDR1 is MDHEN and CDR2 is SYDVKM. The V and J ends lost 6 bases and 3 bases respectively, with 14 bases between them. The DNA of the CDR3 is TGTGCCAGCAGCAGGGGCGGTGTGGAAGAGACCCAGTACTTC. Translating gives CASSRGGVEETQYF.

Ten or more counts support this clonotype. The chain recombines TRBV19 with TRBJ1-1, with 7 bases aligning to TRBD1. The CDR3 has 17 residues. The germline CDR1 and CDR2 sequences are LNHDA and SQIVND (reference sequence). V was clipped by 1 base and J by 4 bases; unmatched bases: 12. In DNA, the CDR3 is TGTGCCAGTAGTATAGTTCGAGGGGGCAGGGGAGGCACTGAAGCTTTCTTT. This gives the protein CASSIVRGGRGGTEAFF. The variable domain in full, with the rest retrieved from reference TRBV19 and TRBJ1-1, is DGGITQSPKYLFRKEGQNVTLSCEQNLNHDAMYWYRQDPGQGLRLIYYSQIVNDFQKGDIAEGYSVSREKKESFPLTVTSAQKNPTAFYLCASSIVRGGRGGTEAFFGQGTRLTVV.

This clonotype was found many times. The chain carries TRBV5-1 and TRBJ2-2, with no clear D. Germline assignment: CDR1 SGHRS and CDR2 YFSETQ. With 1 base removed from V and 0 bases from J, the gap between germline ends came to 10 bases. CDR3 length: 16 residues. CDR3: CASSLQELSNTGELFF. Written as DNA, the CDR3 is TGCGCCAGCAGCTTGCAGGAACTCTCGAACACCGGGGAGCTGTTTTTT.

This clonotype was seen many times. The CDR3 DNA sequence: TGTGCCTGGAGTGTTAGGGGGGCCAGACTAGCGGGAAAAAACATTCAGTACTTC. As protein: CAWSVRGARLAGKNIQYF. The rearrangement uses TRBV30 and TRBJ2-4, with 11 positions matching TRBD2. The CDR3 runs 18 residues. Germline CDR1 and CDR2: GTSNPN and SVGIG (reference sequence). V lost 0 bases to trimming and J lost 4 bases; unmatched junction nucleotides: 11. Using reference TRBV30 and TRBJ2-4 for the parts outside the CDR3, the full variable domain is SQTIHQWPATLVQPVGSPLSLECTVEGTSNPNLYWYRQAAGRGLQLLFYSVGIGQISSEVPQNLSASRPQDRQFILSSKKLLLSDSGFYLCAWSVRGARLAGKNIQYFGAGTRLSVL.

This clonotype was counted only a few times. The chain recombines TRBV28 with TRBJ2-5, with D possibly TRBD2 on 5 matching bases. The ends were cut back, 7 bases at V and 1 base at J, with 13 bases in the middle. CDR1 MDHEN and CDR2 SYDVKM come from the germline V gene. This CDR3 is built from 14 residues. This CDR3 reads CASTFSARQETQYF. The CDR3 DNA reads TGTGCCAGCACGTTTAGCGCGCGCCAAGAGACCCAGTACTTC.

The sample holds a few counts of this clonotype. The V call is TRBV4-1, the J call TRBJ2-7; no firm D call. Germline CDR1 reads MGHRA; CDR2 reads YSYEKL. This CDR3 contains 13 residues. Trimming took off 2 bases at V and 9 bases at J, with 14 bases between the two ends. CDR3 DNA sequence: TGCGCCAGCAGCCAAATGGGAAAAGACGGGCAGTACTTC. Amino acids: CASSQMGKDGQYF.

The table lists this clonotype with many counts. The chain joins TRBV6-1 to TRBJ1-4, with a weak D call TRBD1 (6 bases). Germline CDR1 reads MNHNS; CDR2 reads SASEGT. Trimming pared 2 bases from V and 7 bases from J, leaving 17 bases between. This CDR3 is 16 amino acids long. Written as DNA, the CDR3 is TGTGCCAGCAGTGAAACGGGAGGGGGAGGGAGTGAAAAACTGTTTTTT. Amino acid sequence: CASSETGGGGSEKLFF.

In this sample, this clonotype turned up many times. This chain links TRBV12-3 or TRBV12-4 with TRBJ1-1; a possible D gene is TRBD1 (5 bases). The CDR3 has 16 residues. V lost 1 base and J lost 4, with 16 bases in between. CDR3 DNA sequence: TGTGCCAGCAGTTTAGGTGGCGGGGCGCGAGGCACTGAAGCTTTCTTT. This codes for CASSLGGGARGTEAFF.

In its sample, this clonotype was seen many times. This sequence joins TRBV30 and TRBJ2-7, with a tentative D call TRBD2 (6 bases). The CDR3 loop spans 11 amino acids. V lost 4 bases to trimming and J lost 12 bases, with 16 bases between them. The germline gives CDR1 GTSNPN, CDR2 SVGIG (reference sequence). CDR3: CAWKQGGTPYF. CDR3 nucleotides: TGTGCCTGGAAGCAGGGTGGGACTCCGTACTTC.

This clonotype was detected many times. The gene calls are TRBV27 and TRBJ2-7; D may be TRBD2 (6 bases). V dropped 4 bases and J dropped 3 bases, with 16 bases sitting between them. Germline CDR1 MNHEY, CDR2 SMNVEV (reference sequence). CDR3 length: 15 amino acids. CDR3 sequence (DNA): TGTGCCAGCAGTTCCCCCAGGGCGGGGATCTACGAGCAGTACTTC. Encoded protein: CASSSPRAGIYEQYF.

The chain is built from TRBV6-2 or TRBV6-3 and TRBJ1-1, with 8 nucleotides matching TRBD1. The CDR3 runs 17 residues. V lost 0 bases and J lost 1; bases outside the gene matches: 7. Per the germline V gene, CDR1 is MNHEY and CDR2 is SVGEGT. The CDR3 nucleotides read TGTGCCAGCAGTTACTCGACAGGGGTGCGATGGAACACTGAAGCTTTCTTT. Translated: CASSYSTGVRWNTEAFF.

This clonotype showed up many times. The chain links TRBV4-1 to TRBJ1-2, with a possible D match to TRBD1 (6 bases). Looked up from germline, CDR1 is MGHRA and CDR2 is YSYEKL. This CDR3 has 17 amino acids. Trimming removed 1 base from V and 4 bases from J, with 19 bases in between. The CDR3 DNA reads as TGCGCCAGCAGCCAAGCTAGCCTGGTAAAGGGGGGCTATGGCTACACCTTC. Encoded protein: CASSQASLVKGGYGYTF.

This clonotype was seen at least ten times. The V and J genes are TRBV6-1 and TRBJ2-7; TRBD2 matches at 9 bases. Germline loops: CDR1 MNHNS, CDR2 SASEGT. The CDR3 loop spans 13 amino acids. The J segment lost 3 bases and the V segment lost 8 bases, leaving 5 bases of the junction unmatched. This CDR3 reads CASGGRAIYEQYF. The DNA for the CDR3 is TGTGCCAGCGGCGGGAGGGCCATCTACGAGCAGTACTTC.

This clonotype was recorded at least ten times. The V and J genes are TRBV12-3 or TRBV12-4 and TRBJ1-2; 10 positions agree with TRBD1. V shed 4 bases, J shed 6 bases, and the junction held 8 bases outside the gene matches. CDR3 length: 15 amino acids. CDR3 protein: CASSWGQGIRNGYTF. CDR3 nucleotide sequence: TGTGCCAGCAGTTGGGGACAGGGGATTAGAAATGGCTACACCTTC.

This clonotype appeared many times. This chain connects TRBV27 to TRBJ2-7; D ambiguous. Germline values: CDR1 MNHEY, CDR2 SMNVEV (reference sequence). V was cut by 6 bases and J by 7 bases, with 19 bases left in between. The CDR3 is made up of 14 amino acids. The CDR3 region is CASSAPYLNREQYF. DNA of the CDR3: TGTGCCAGCAGCGCGCCTTACCTTAATCGGGAGCAGTACTTC.

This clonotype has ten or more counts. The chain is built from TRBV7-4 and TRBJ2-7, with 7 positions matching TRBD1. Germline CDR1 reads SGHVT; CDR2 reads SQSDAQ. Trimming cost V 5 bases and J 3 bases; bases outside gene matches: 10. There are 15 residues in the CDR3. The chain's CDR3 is CASSTRDSRFYEQYF. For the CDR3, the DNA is TGTGCCAGCAGCACCCGGGACAGCCGCTTCTACGAGCAGTACTTC.

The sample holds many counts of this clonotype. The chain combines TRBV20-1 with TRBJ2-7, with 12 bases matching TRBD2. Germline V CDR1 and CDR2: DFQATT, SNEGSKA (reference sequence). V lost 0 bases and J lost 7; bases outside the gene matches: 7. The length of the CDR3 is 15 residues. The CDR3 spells CSARDRGLAGSEQYF. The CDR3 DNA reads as TGCAGTGCTAGAGACCGGGGACTAGCGGGTAGTGAGCAGTACTTC.

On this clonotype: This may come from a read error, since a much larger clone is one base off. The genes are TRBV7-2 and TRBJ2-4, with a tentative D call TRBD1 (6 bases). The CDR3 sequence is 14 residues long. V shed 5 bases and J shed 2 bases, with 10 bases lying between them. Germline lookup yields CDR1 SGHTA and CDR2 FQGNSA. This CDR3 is CASSLTGSKNIQYF. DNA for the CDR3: TGTGCCAGCAGCCTGACAGGTTCCAAAAACATTCAGTACTTC. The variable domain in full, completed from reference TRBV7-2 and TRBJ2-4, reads GAGVSQSPSNKVTEKGKDVELRCDPISGHTALYWYRQSLGQGLEFLIYFQGNSAPDKSGLPSDRFSAERTGGSVSTLTIQRTQQEDSAVYLCASSLTGSKNIQYFGAGTRLSVL.

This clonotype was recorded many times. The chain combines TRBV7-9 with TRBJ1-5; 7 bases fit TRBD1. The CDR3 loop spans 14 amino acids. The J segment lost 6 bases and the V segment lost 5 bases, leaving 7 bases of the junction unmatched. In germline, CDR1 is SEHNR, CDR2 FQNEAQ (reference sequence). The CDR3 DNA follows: TGTGCCAGCAGCCGGGACAGTTCCTCTCAGCCCCAGCATTTT. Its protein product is CASSRDSSSQPQHF. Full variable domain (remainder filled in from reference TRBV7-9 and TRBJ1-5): DTGVSQNPRHKITKRGQNVTFRCDPISEHNRLYWYRQTLGQGPEFLTYFQNEAQLEKSRLLSDRFSAERPKGSFSTLEIQRTEQGDSAMYLCASSRDSSSQPQHFGDGTRLSIL.

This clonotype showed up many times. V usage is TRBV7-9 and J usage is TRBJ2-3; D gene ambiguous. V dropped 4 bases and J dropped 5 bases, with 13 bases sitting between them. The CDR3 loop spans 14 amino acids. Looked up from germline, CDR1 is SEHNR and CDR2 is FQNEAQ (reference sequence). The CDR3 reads CASSSSVGEDTQYF. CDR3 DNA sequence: TGTGCCAGCAGCTCCTCGGTTGGGGAAGATACGCAGTATTTT. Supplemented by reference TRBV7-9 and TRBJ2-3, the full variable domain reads DTGVSQNPRHKITKRGQNVTFRCDPISEHNRLYWYRQTLGQGPEFLTYFQNEAQLEKSRLLSDRFSAERPKGSFSTLEIQRTEQGDSAMYLCASSSSVGEDTQYFGPGTRLTVL.